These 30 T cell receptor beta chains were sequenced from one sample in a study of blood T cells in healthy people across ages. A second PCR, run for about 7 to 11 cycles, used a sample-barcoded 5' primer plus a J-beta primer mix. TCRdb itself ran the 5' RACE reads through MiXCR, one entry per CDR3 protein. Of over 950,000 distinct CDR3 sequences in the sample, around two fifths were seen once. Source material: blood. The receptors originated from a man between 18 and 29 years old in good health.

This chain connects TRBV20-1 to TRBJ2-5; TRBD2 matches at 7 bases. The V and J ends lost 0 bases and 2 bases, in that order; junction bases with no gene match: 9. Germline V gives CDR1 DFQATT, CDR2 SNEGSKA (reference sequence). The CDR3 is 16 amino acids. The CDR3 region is CSARDHHQLAQETQYF. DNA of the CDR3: TGCAGTGCTAGAGATCATCACCAACTAGCGCAAGAGACCCAGTACTTC.

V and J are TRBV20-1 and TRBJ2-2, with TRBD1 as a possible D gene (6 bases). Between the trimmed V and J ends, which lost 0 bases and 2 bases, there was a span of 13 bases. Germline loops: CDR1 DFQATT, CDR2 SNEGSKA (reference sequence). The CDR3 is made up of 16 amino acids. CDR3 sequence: CSARDIGGSNTGELFF. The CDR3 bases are TGCAGTGCTAGAGATATTGGGGGCTCTAACACCGGGGAGCTGTTTTTT.

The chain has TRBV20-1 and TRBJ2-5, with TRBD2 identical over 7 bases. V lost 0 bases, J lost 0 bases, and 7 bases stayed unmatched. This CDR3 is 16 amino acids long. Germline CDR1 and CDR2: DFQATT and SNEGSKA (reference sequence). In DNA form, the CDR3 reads TGCAGTGCTAGAGATGAGCCTAGCGGAGACCAAGAGACCCAGTACTTC. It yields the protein CSARDEPSGDQETQYF.

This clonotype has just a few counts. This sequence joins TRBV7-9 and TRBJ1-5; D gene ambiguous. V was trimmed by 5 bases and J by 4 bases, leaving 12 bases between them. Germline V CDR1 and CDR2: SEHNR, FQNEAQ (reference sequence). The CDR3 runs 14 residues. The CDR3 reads CASSPKWGNQPQHF. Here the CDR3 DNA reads TGTGCCAGCAGCCCGAAGTGGGGTAATCAGCCCCAGCATTTT.

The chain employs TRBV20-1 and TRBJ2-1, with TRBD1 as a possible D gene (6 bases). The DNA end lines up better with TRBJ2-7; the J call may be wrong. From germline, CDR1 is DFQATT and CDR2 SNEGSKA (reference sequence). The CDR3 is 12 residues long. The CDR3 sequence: CSTGQNYNEQYF. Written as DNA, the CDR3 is TGCAGCACAGGGCAGAACTACAATGAGCAGTACTTC.

CDR3 DNA sequence: TGTGCCAGCAGCTTTGGCCCCCAGGGCGATGGCTACACCTTC. Protein product: CASSFGPQGDGYTF. The chain links TRBV7-2 to TRBJ1-2; possible D gene TRBD1, 5 bases. The CDR3 contains 14 residues. V lost 3 bases, J lost 6 bases, and 14 bases lay in between. The germline V gene encodes CDR1 SGHTA and CDR2 FQGNSA. The complete variable domain, with remaining parts taken from reference TRBV7-2 and TRBJ1-2, reads GAGVSQSPSNKVTEKGKDVELRCDPISGHTALYWYRQSLGQGLEFLIYFQGNSAPDKSGLPSDRFSAERTGGSVSTLTIQRTQQEDSAVYLCASSFGPQGDGYTFGSGTRLTVV.

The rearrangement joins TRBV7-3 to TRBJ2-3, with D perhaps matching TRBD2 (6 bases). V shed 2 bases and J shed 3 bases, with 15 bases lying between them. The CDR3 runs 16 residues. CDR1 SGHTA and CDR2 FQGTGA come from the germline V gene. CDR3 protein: CASSLLGGFVTDTQYF. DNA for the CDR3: TGTGCCAGCAGCTTATTGGGGGGATTCGTAACAGATACGCAGTATTTT.

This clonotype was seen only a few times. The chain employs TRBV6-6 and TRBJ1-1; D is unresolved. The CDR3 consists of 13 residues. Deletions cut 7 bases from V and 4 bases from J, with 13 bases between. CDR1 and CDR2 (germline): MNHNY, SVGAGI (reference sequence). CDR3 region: CASTPSRATEAFF. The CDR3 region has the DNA TGTGCCAGCACCCCCTCTCGTGCCACTGAAGCTTTCTTT.

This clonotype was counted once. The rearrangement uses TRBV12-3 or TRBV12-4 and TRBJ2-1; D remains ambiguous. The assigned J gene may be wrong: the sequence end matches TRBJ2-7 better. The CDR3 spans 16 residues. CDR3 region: CASSLSGSLSYNEQYF. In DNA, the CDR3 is TGTGCCAGCAGTTTATCTGGCAGTCTCTCCTACAATGAGCAGTACTTC.

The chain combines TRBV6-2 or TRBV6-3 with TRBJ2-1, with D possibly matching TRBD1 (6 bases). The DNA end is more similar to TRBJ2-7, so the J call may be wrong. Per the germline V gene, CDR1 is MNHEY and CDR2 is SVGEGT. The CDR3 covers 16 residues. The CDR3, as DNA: TGTGCCAGCAGTTACTCAAGGGGGAGCTCCTACAATGAGCAGTACTTC. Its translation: CASSYSRGSSYNEQYF.

CDR3: CASSQELAGAEQYF. Written as DNA, the CDR3 is TGCGCCAGCAGCCAAGAACTAGCAGGAGCTGAGCAGTACTTC. This chain joins TRBV4-3 and TRBJ2-7, with a weak D call TRBD2 (6 bases). Trimming cost V 0 bases and J 7 bases, with 13 bases left between them. Per the germline V gene, CDR1 is LGHNA and CDR2 is YSLEER. CDR3 length: 14 residues.

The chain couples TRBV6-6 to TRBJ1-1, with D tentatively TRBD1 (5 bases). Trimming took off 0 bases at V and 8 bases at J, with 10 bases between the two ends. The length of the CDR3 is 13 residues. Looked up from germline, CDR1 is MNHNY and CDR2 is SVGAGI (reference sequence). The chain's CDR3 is CASSYSGDLEAFF. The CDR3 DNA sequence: TGTGCCAGCAGTTACTCAGGGGACCTCGAAGCTTTCTTT.

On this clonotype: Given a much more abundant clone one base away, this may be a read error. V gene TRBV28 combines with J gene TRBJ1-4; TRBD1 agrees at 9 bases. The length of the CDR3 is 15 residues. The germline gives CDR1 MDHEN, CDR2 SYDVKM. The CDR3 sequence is CAISLTGQGGEKLFF. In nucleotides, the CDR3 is TGTGCCATCAGTTTAACGGGACAGGGCGGTGAAAAACTGTTTTTT.

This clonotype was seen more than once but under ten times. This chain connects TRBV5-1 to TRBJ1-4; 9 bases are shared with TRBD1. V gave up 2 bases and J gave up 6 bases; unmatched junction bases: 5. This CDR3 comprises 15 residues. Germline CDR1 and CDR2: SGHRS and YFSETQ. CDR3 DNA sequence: TGCGCCAGCAGCTTAAACACAGGGGGCGATGAAAAACTGTTTTTT. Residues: CASSLNTGGDEKLFF.

CDR3 sequence (DNA): TGTGCCAGCAGCGTATTAGATGGGGGGGAGCTGTTTTTT. This translates into CASSVLDGGELFF. This chain connects TRBV9 to TRBJ2-2; no firm D call. The germline V gene encodes CDR1 SGDLS and CDR2 YYNGEE. The CDR3 runs to 13 residues. V was cut by 1 base and J by 8 bases, with 9 bases left in between.

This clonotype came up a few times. The chain's CDR3 is CASKVGGNEQFF. The CDR3 coding sequence is TGTGCCAGCAAGGTAGGAGGCAATGAGCAGTTCTTC. The genes are TRBV28 and TRBJ2-1, with TRBD2 as a possible D gene (5 bases). Germline CDR1 reads MDHEN; CDR2 reads SYDVKM. The CDR3 has 12 residues. Between the trimmed V and J ends, which lost 7 bases and 6 bases, there was a span of 10 bases.

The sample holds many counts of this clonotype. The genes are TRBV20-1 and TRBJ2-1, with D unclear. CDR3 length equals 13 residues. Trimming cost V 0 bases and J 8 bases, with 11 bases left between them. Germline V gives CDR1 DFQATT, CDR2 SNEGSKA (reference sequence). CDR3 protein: CSARDGHHDEQFF. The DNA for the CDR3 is TGCAGTGCTAGAGATGGGCACCATGATGAGCAGTTCTTC.

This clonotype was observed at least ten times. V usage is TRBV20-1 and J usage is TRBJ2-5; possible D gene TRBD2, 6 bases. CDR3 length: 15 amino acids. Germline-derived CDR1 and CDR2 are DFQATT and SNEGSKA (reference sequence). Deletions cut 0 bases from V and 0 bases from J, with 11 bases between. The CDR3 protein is CSARDWRDDQETQYF. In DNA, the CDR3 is TGCAGTGCTAGAGATTGGCGGGACGACCAAGAGACCCAGTACTTC.

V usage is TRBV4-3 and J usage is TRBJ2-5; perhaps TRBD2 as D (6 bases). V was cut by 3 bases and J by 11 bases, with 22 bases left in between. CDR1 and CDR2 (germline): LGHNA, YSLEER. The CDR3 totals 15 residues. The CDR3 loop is CASSHSSGVYNEQYF. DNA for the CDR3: TGCGCCAGCAGCCATTCATCGGGGGTATACAATGAGCAGTACTTC.

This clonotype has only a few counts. CDR3 residues: CASSVEADYGYTF. CDR3 bases: TGTGCCAGCAGTGTGGAGGCAGACTATGGCTACACCTTC. The gene calls are TRBV2 and TRBJ1-2; the D is unclear. The CDR3 has 13 amino acids. Germline CDR1 is SNHLY and CDR2 is FYNNEI. Trimming took off 4 bases at V and 3 bases at J, with 9 bases between the two ends.

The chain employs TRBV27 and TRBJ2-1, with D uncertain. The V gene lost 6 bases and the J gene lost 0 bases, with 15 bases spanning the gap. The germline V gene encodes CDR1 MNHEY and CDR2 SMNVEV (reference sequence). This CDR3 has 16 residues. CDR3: CASSPSLGFSYNEQFF. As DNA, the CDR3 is TGTGCCAGCAGCCCATCATTGGGATTCTCCTACAATGAGCAGTTCTTC.

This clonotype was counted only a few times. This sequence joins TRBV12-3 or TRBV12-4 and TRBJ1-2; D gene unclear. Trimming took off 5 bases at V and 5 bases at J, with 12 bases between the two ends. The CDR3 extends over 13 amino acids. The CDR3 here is CASSPDNWYGYTF. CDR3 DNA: TGTGCCAGCAGTCCCGACAACTGGTATGGCTACACCTTC.

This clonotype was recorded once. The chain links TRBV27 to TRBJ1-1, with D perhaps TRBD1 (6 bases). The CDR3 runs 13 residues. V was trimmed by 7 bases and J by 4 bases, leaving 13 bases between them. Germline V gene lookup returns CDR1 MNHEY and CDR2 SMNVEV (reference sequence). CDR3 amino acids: CASTQGGFTEAFF. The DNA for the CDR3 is TGTGCCAGCACCCAAGGGGGATTCACTGAAGCTTTCTTT.

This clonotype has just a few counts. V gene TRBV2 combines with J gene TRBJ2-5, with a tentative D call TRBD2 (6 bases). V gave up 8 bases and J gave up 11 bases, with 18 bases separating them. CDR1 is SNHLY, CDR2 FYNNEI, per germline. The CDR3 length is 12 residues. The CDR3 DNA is TGTGCCAGCGGGCGGGACGGATACACTCAGTACTTC. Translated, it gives CASGRDGYTQYF. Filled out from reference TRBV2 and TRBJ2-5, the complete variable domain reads EPEVTQTPSHQVTQMGQEVILRCVPISNHLYFYWYRQILGQKVEFLVSFYNNEISEKSEIFDDQFSVERPDGSNFTLKIRSTKLEDSAMYFCASGRDGYTQYFGPGTRLLVL.

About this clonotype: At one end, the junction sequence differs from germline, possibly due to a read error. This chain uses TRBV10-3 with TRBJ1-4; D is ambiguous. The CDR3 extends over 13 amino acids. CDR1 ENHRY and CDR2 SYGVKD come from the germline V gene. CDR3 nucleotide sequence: TGTGCCACGAGTCTCGACCTTAATGAAAAACTGTATTTT. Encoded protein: CATSLDLNEKLYF.

The CDR3 DNA is TGTGCCAGCAGCCAGTACAGGGGGCGCGGGGACACTGAAGCTTTCTTT. Its translation: CASSQYRGRGDTEAFF. The genes are TRBV14 and TRBJ1-1; 9 bases line up with TRBD1. The V and J ends lost 3 bases and 3 bases, in that order; junction bases with no gene match: 8. Germline CDR1 SGHDN, CDR2 FVKESK. The CDR3 is 16 amino acids.

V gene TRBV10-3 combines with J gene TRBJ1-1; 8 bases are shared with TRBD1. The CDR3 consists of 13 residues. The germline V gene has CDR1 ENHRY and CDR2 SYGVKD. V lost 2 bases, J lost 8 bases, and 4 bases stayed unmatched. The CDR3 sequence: CAISEPGGEEAFF. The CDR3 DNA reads TGTGCCATCAGTGAGCCAGGGGGCGAGGAAGCTTTCTTT.

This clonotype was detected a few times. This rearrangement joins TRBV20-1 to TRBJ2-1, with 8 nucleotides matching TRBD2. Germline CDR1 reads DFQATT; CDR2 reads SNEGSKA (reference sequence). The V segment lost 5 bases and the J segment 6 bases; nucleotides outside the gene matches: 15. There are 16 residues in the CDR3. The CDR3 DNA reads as TGCAGTGCTTCGGGTACCGCGGGGGGCTTCCCCAATGAGCAGTTCTTC. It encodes CSASGTAGGFPNEQFF.

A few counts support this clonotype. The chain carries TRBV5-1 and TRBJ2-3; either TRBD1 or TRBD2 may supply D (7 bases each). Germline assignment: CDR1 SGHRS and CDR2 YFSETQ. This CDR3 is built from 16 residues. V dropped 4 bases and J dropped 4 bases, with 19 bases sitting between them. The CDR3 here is CASSPNPTGRADTQYF. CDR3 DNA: TGCGCCAGCAGCCCCAATCCGACAGGGAGGGCAGATACGCAGTATTTT.

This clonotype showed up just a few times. The CDR3: CASSLAPDREGGYTF. DNA for the CDR3: TGTGCCAGCAGCTTAGCTCCCGACAGGGAAGGAGGCTACACCTTC. This chain links TRBV7-2 with TRBJ1-2; 7 bases agree with TRBD1. Germline V gene lookup returns CDR1 SGHTA and CDR2 FQGNSA. J lost 8 bases, V lost 0 bases, and 9 bases had no gene match. The CDR3 loop spans 15 amino acids. Combining the CDR3 with reference TRBV7-2 and TRBJ1-2 gives the whole variable domain GAGVSQSPSNKVTEKGKDVELRCDPISGHTALYWYRQSLGQGLEFLIYFQGNSAPDKSGLPSDRFSAERTGGSVSTLTIQRTQQEDSAVYLCASSLAPDREGGYTFGSGTRLTVV.